Below, 29 T cell receptor beta chains from the same sample are listed, as sequenced in a study of CD8+CD57+ T cells in acquired aplastic anemia. The template used for profiling TCR beta VDJ and CDR3 was genomic DNA. TCRdb fed the reads into MiXCR, producing one record per CDR3 protein. The sample records 200,000 to 250,000 distinct CDR3 sequences, about 59% being singletons. The sample consisted of sorted CD4+, CD8+, or CD8+CD57+ T cells (not recorded which) from PBMCs. Every receptor here comes from a human donor in good health.

This clonotype was counted at least ten times. The genes are TRBV11-3 and TRBJ2-3; D not resolved. V dropped 1 base and J dropped 4 bases, with 12 bases sitting between them. CDR1 is SGHNT, CDR2 YENEEA, per germline. The CDR3 consists of 15 residues. CDR3 sequence (DNA): TGTGCCAGCAGCTTAGGGGTCTCCCCCGCAGATACGCAGTATTTT. Protein: CASSLGVSPADTQYF.

This chain joins TRBV29-1 and TRBJ2-5, with 11 bases matching TRBD2. V shed 5 bases, J shed 2 bases, and the junction held 4 bases outside the gene matches. The CDR3 extends over 14 amino acids. Looked up from germline, CDR1 is SQVTM and CDR2 is ANQGSEA. The CDR3 nucleotides are TGCAGCGTTCTAGTAGCGGGAGGGCAAGAGACCCAGTACTTC. Its translation: CSVLVAGGQETQYF.

The rearrangement joins TRBV7-2 to TRBJ2-7, with 8 positions matching TRBD1. The CDR3 consists of 16 residues. Trimming at V came to 6 bases and at J to 3 bases, leaving 13 bases not matched to a gene. The germline V gene has CDR1 SGHTA and CDR2 FQGNSA. This chain's CDR3 is CASSRQDRGNGYEQYF. The CDR3 DNA reads TGTGCCAGCAGTCGACAAGACAGGGGCAACGGCTACGAGCAGTACTTC.

The rearrangement uses TRBV7-9 and TRBJ1-6; no reliable D call. The germline CDR1 and CDR2 sequences are SEHNR and FQNEAQ (reference sequence). Trimming shortened V by 3 bases and J by 10 bases, and 10 bases separated the two germline ends. CDR3 length equals 13 residues. Here the CDR3 reads CASSLWGQSPLHF. DNA for the CDR3: TGTGCCAGCAGCTTGTGGGGTCAATCACCCCTCCACTTT.

The V and J genes are TRBV5-1 and TRBJ2-3; the match to TRBD2 covers 14 bases. V trimming: 3 bases; J trimming: 1 base; junction bases outside the gene matches: 7. Germline-derived CDR1 and CDR2 are SGHRS and YFSETQ. The CDR3 extends over 18 amino acids. The CDR3 DNA reads as TGCGCCAGCAGCTCCGGGACTAGCGGGAGTAAGGGCACAGATACGCAGTATTTT. The encoded protein is CASSSGTSGSKGTDTQYF.

This clonotype was recorded many times. CDR3 residues: CSASDPGGYQPQHF. Here the CDR3 DNA reads TGCAGTGCTAGCGACCCAGGGGGCTATCAGCCCCAGCATTTT. The rearrangement joins TRBV20-1 to TRBJ1-5; TRBD1 matches at 8 bases. CDR1 is DFQATT and CDR2 is SNEGSKA in the germline V gene (reference sequence). Losses at the gene ends were 3 bases for V and 5 bases for J; bases not matched to a gene: 6. The CDR3 runs 14 residues.

The chain has TRBV20-1 and TRBJ2-5; TRBD2 matches at 15 bases. The CDR3 loop spans 15 amino acids. Per germline, CDR1 DFQATT and CDR2 SNEGSKA (reference sequence). V lost 6 bases and J lost 5; bases outside the gene matches: 7. The CDR3: CSAWTSGGAGETQYF. CDR3 in DNA: TGCAGTGCGTGGACTAGCGGGGGGGCGGGGGAGACCCAGTACTTC.

The V and J genes are TRBV24-1 and TRBJ2-3; D might be TRBD2 (5 bases). The length of the CDR3 is 13 residues. Germline V gene lookup returns CDR1 KGHDR and CDR2 SFDVKD. V shed 5 bases and J shed 14 bases, with 19 bases lying between them. CDR3 sequence (DNA): TGTGCCACCAGTGTCTCAGAGGGTGGAAAGCGGTATTTT. Its protein product is CATSVSEGGKRYF.

V usage is TRBV10-3 and J usage is TRBJ2-5; 11 bases align to TRBD2. The CDR3 covers 14 residues. Germline CDR1 reads ENHRY; CDR2 reads SYGVKD. Germline trimming cut 8 bases from V and 5 bases from J; bases unmatched to any gene: 7. DNA for the CDR3: TGTGCCATCGGCCGACTAGCGGGACAGGAGACCCAGTACTTC. Amino acids: CAIGRLAGQETQYF.

This clonotype is a singleton in its sample. The chain combines TRBV12-3 or TRBV12-4 with TRBJ2-7; possibly TRBD2 for D (5 bases). This CDR3 comprises 13 residues. Trimming stripped 7 bases from V and 6 bases from J, with 16 bases between. The CDR3 DNA follows: TGTGCCAGCACTCGCGTGAGGGCCTGCGAGCAGTACTTC. This translates into CASTRVRACEQYF.

The chain employs TRBV7-2 and TRBJ1-4; weak D call: TRBD1 (5 bases). This CDR3 is built from 15 residues. The V gene lost 3 bases and the J gene lost 4 bases, with 12 bases spanning the gap. The germline V gene has CDR1 SGHTA and CDR2 FQGNSA. The CDR3 sequence is CASSFRQTLNEKLFF. Here the CDR3 DNA reads TGTGCCAGCAGCTTCCGACAGACCCTTAATGAAAAACTGTTTTTT. Full variable domain (missing parts from reference TRBV7-2 and TRBJ1-4): GAGVSQSPSNKVTEKGKDVELRCDPISGHTALYWYRQSLGQGLEFLIYFQGNSAPDKSGLPSDRFSAERTGGSVSTLTIQRTQQEDSAVYLCASSFRQTLNEKLFFGSGTQLSVL.

V gene TRBV2 combines with J gene TRBJ2-1; the D is unclear. There are 17 residues in the CDR3. Per germline, CDR1 SNHLY and CDR2 FYNNEI. Trimming left V 3 bases short and J 8 bases short, with 23 bases between. The CDR3 here is CASSESAPIPPGDEQFF. The DNA for the CDR3 is TGTGCCAGCAGTGAGTCGGCCCCGATTCCCCCTGGCGATGAGCAGTTCTTC. Filled out from reference TRBV2 and TRBJ2-1, the complete variable domain reads EPEVTQTPSHQVTQMGQEVILRCVPISNHLYFYWYRQILGQKVEFLVSFYNNEISEKSEIFDDQFSVERPDGSNFTLKIRSTKLEDSAMYFCASSESAPIPPGDEQFFGPGTRLTVL.

The chain couples TRBV20-1 to TRBJ2-2; TRBD2 matches 12 bases. Germline values: CDR1 DFQATT, CDR2 SNEGSKA (reference sequence). Trimming at V came to 1 base and at J to 10 bases, leaving 1 base not matched to a gene. The CDR3 contains 13 residues. CDR3 bases: TGCAGTGCTAGAGGACTAGCGGGAGTGGAGCTGTTTTTT. Its translation: CSARGLAGVELFF.

V and J are TRBV5-1 and TRBJ2-1; TRBD2 agrees at 10 bases. Germline-derived CDR1 and CDR2 are SGHRS and YFSETQ. V trimming: 5 bases; J trimming: 0 bases; junction bases outside the gene matches: 5. CDR3 length: 16 residues. DNA for the CDR3: TGCGCCAGCAGGGTAGCGGGGGGAACCTCCTACAATGAGCAGTTCTTC. This translates into CASRVAGGTSYNEQFF.

This clonotype was found many times. The V gene is TRBV25-1, the J gene TRBJ2-7; D is ambiguous. CDR3 length: 14 amino acids. The V and J ends lost 0 bases and 5 bases respectively, with 11 bases between them. CDR1 is MGHDK, CDR2 SYGVNS, per germline. Written as DNA, the CDR3 is TGTGCCAGCAGTGAATATTCCCAAACCCACGAGCAGTACTTC. Residues: CASSEYSQTHEQYF.

The CDR3 loop is CASSTDGRGEQYF. CDR3 sequence (DNA): TGTGCCAGCAGCACAGACGGTCGGGGTGAGCAGTACTTC. This chain joins TRBV7-2 and TRBJ2-7; D is perhaps TRBD2 (5 bases). V dropped 5 bases and J dropped 7 bases, with 15 bases sitting between them. CDR1 SGHTA and CDR2 FQGNSA come from the germline V gene. CDR3 length equals 13 residues.

This clonotype was recorded only once. This sequence joins TRBV12-5 and TRBJ2-5, with 14 bases identical to TRBD2. Germline V gene data show CDR1 as LGHNT and CDR2 as FRNRAP. The CDR3 length is 18 residues. Trimming took 6 bases from V and 5 from J; bases not matched to a gene: 14. The CDR3: CASGPGRLAGGPGETQYF. The CDR3 nucleotides are TGTGCTAGTGGCCCTGGGCGACTAGCGGGGGGGCCGGGGGAGACCCAGTACTTC. Full variable domain (outside the CDR3, taken from reference TRBV12-5 and TRBJ2-5): DARVTQTPRHKVTEMGQEVTMRCQPILGHNTVFWYRQTMMQGLELLAYFRNRAPLDDSGMPKDRFSAEMPDATLATLKIQPSEPRDSAVYFCASGPGRLAGGPGETQYFGPGTRLLVL.

Concerning this clonotype itself: Since no conserved phenylalanine or tryptophan closes the CDR3, a read error is the likely cause. The V gene is TRBV30, the J gene TRBJ2-7; no clear D. V dropped 7 bases and J dropped 1 base, with 23 bases sitting between them. The CDR3 spans 16 residues. Germline V gene lookup returns CDR1 GTSNPN and CDR2 SVGIG (reference sequence). CDR3 residues: CASVAYDTQFSYEQYS. The CDR3 coding sequence is TGTGCCTCCGTAGCCTATGACACCCAGTTTTCCTACGAGCAGTACTCC.

The genes are TRBV29-1 and TRBJ2-7, with 9 bases that match TRBD2. CDR1 and CDR2 (germline): SQVTM, ANQGSEA. The CDR3 loop spans 14 amino acids. V lost 3 bases and J lost 2; bases outside the gene matches: 5. CDR3 region: CSVDRLAGTYEQYF. DNA for the CDR3: TGCAGCGTTGATCGCCTAGCGGGGACCTACGAGCAGTACTTC.

This clonotype was detected ten times or more. The chain uses TRBV7-6 and TRBJ1-3; D possibly corresponds to TRBD1 (5 bases). Trimming shortened V by 1 base and J by 4 bases, and 8 bases separated the two germline ends. This CDR3 is 14 amino acids long. Per germline, CDR1 SGHVS and CDR2 FNYEAQ. The CDR3 DNA reads as TGTGCCAGCAGCTTAGGAGGGGACGGAAACACCATATATTTT. It codes for CASSLGGDGNTIYF.

The count of this clonotype is one. This chain connects TRBV5-1 to TRBJ1-1; D gene unclear. Germline V CDR1 and CDR2: SGHRS, YFSETQ. The CDR3 has 15 residues. The V end was cut by 1 base, the J end by 0 bases, with 10 bases between. CDR3 sequence: CASSLSRIMNTEAFF. In nucleotides, the CDR3 is TGCGCCAGCAGCTTGTCAAGAATCATGAACACTGAAGCTTTCTTT. The variable domain in full, completed from reference TRBV5-1 and TRBJ1-1, reads KAGVTQTPRYLIKTRGQQVTLSCSPISGHRSVSWYQQTPGQGLQFLFEYFSETQRNKGNFPGRFSGRQFSNSRSEMNVSTLELGDSALYLCASSLSRIMNTEAFFGQGTRLTVV.

The rearrangement links TRBV5-4 to TRBJ2-7, with 11 bases identical to TRBD1. The trim removed 5 bases at V and 6 bases at J, leaving 4 bases unmatched. The CDR3 contains 13 residues. The germline gives CDR1 SGHNT, CDR2 YYREEE (reference sequence). CDR3 residues: CASRPDRGREQYF. The CDR3 nucleotides read TGTGCCAGCAGACCGGACAGGGGGCGCGAGCAGTACTTC.

The chain couples TRBV10-3 to TRBJ1-1; 7 bases agree with TRBD1. From germline, CDR1 is ENHRY and CDR2 SYGVKD. The CDR3 length is 14 residues. Trimming cost V 6 bases and J 0 bases; bases outside gene matches: 4. This CDR3 reads CAIRGDRLNTEAFF. DNA for the CDR3: TGTGCCATCAGGGGGGACAGATTGAACACTGAAGCTTTCTTT.

For this clonotype: One end of the junction is discordant with germline, which a read error may explain. The chain carries TRBV7-4 and TRBJ2-7; a weak D match, TRBD2 (7 bases). Germline CDR1 SGHVT, CDR2 SQSDAQ. This CDR3 contains 16 residues. The CDR3 coding sequence is TGTGCCAGCAGCTGGGGGGGGGGCGCCAACGCCTACAAGCAGTACTTC. Residues: CASSWGGGANAYKQYF.

J is TRBJ2-6 and V is TRBV15; TRBD2 is a possible D gene (5 bases). This CDR3 spans 16 amino acids. The V gene's germline CDR1 is LNHNV and CDR2 YYDKDF (reference sequence). The germline V and J ends were trimmed by 1 base and 0 bases, with 7 bases remaining between them. The CDR3 protein is CATSRGRDSGANVLTF. CDR3 nucleotides: TGTGCCACCAGCAGAGGACGGGACTCTGGGGCCAACGTCCTGACTTTC.

This clonotype was counted many times. The CDR3 here is CASSLNLGDNTGELFF. The CDR3 region has the DNA TGTGCCAGCAGCTTAAACTTGGGGGACAACACCGGGGAGCTGTTTTTT. The chain links TRBV7-8 to TRBJ2-2, with D perhaps TRBD1 or TRBD2 (5 bases each). The ends were cut back, 2 bases at V and 2 bases at J, with 12 bases in the middle. This CDR3 comprises 16 residues. CDR1 and CDR2 (germline): SGHVS, FQNEAQ.

A remark on this clonotype: Without the conserved terminal phenylalanine or tryptophan, this CDR3 likely stems from a read error. This chain joins TRBV19 and TRBJ2-2, with D uncertain. Germline V lookup: CDR1 LNHDA, CDR2 SQIVND (reference sequence). The CDR3 consists of 16 residues. V was cut by 3 bases and J by 0 bases, with 11 bases left in between. Here the CDR3 DNA reads TGTGCCAGTAGTATTTGGCAGGTCGCGAACACCGGGGAGCTGTTTTCT. Residues: CASSIWQVANTGELFS.

This clonotype has at least ten counts. This chain links TRBV15 with TRBJ2-1; D gene uncertain. Per germline, CDR1 LNHNV and CDR2 YYDKDF (reference sequence). The germline V and J ends were trimmed by 5 bases and 1 base, with 12 bases remaining between them. The CDR3 totals 15 residues. The CDR3, as DNA: TGTGCCACCAGCCCCCCTGCCCGGTCCTACAATGAGCAGTTCTTC. It translates to CATSPPARSYNEQFF. Drawing the rest from reference TRBV15 and TRBJ2-1, the complete variable domain is DAMVIQNPRYQVTQFGKPVTLSCSQTLNHNVMYWYQQKSSQAPKLLFHYYDKDFNNEADTPDNFQSRRPNTSFCFLDIRSPGLGDTAMYLCATSPPARSYNEQFFGPGTRLTVL.

This clonotype has a single count. The chain carries TRBV7-6 and TRBJ1-1, with D hard to call. The germline gives CDR1 SGHVS, CDR2 FNYEAQ. The CDR3 is 14 amino acids. V gave up 5 bases and J gave up 5 bases, with 15 bases separating them. The CDR3 coding sequence is TGTGCCAGCAGCCCCCGTGAGGGAGGGACTGAAGCTTTCTTT. This codes for CASSPREGGTEAFF.